A single sample gave rise to the 27 T cell receptor beta chains below, sequenced in a study of immune evolution from preneoplasia to lung adenocarcinoma (dated by TCRdb to about 2021). The library was made by the immunoSEQ multiplex PCR assay. Held by TCRdb, this immuneACCESS table contains in-frame sequences only and omits some clones. Under half of the omission traces to an unresolved V gene where checked; the cause of the rest is unknown. For this sample the table gives over 3,500 clones, of which around 90% were detected only once. In total, the top ten clones hold more than 5% of the sample. Sequencing was performed on FFPE minimally invasive lung adenocarcinoma tissue. This sample's cell subset or site label indicates: micro-invasive lung adenocarcinoma (MIA). The receptors stem from a donor aged 70 or over with lung adenocarcinoma.

The V and J genes are TRBV5-6 and TRBJ2-7; D is ambiguous. This CDR3 is 15 amino acids long. Germline V gene sequence: CDR1 SGHDT, CDR2 YYEEEE. V was clipped by 0 bases and J by 2 bases, with 12 bases between them. In DNA, the CDR3 is TGTGCCAGCAGCTTGGGGACCGGGTCCCCCTACGAGCAGTACTTC. Amino acid sequence: CASSLGTGSPYEQYF.

V and J are TRBV6-5 and TRBJ1-1; D gene ambiguous. Trimming cost V 9 bases and J 1 base, with 18 bases left between them. CDR1 is MNHEY and CDR2 is SVGAGI in the germline V gene. The CDR3 is 15 residues long. CDR3 residues: CASSPSSAGNTEAFF. As DNA, the CDR3 is TGTGCCAGTAGCCCCTCCTCGGCTGGGAACACTGAAGCTTTCTTT.

The rearrangement links TRBV5-1 to TRBJ2-7; tentatively, D is TRBD1 (5 bases). Germline V gene sequence: CDR1 SGHRS, CDR2 YFSETQ. V lost 5 bases and J lost 6, with 21 bases in between. This CDR3 spans 15 amino acids. The CDR3: CASRPQGYGLREQYF. CDR3 sequence (DNA): TGCGCCAGCAGGCCTCAGGGATACGGTCTACGCGAGCAGTACTTC. The variable domain in full, with the rest retrieved from reference TRBV5-1 and TRBJ2-7, is KAGVTQTPRYLIKTRGQQVTLSCSPISGHRSVSWYQQTPGQGLQFLFEYFSETQRNKGNFPGRFSGRQFSNSRSEMNVSTLELGDSALYLCASRPQGYGLREQYFGPGTRLTVT.

The rearrangement uses TRBV19 and TRBJ2-3; no reliable D call. Germline V gene data show CDR1 as LNHDA and CDR2 as SQIVND (reference sequence). V was clipped by 3 bases and J by 2 bases, with 9 bases between them. The CDR3 loop spans 14 amino acids. CDR3 protein: CASSIPPFTDTQYF. The CDR3 DNA follows: TGTGCCAGTAGTATCCCACCCTTCACAGATACGCAGTATTTT.

This chain links TRBV6-6 with TRBJ1-5, with 7 positions matching TRBD1. Germline assignment: CDR1 MNHNY and CDR2 SVGAGI (reference sequence). The CDR3 covers 16 residues. Unmatched junction bases numbered 7, after V lost 2 bases and J lost 3 bases. CDR3 sequence (DNA): TGTGCCAGCAGTTACACCCGGGACAGTCCCAATCAGCCCCAGCATTTT. This codes for CASSYTRDSPNQPQHF.

The chain has TRBV5-5 and TRBJ1-3, with TRBD1 matching 7 bases. This CDR3 spans 15 amino acids. V shed 1 base and J 1 base; nucleotides not matched to a gene: 2. Germline V CDR1 and CDR2: SGHKS, YYEKEE (reference sequence). CDR3 protein: CASSLTGVSGNTIYF. CDR3 DNA: TGTGCCAGCAGCTTGACAGGGGTGTCTGGAAACACCATATATTTT.

The chain employs TRBV9 and TRBJ1-1; 7 bases line up with TRBD1. CDR3 size: 11 residues. CDR1 and CDR2 from the germline V gene are SGDLS and YYNGEE. Losses at the gene ends were 4 bases for V and 12 bases for J; bases not matched to a gene: 6. The CDR3 loop is CASSQGTVPFF. The CDR3 nucleotides are TGTGCCAGCAGCCAAGGGACAGTTCCTTTCTTT.

This clone was detected only once. The chain recombines TRBV27 with TRBJ2-1; 8 nucleotides match TRBD2. The CDR3 is 14 residues long. Germline V gene lookup returns CDR1 MNHEY and CDR2 SMNVEV (reference sequence). Unmatched junction bases numbered 14, after V lost 10 bases and J lost 9 bases. The CDR3 DNA reads TGTGCCATCATGCCCGGGACTAGTAACGGTGAGCAGTTCTTC. Protein sequence: CAIMPGTSNGEQFF.

CDR3 sequence: CASSPPAGEETQYF. DNA of the CDR3: TGTGCCAGCAGCCCCCCCGCCGGAGAAGAGACCCAGTACTTC. This sequence joins TRBV11-2 and TRBJ2-5; no reliable D call. Germline values: CDR1 SGHAT, CDR2 FQNNGV. The CDR3 runs 14 residues. V lost 5 bases and J lost 3, with 13 bases in between.

CDR3 DNA: TGTGCCAGCAGCCCGGGTGGGAGGCTCTATGGCTACACCTTC. Protein: CASSPGGRLYGYTF. The chain employs TRBV9 and TRBJ1-2; D is uncertain. V dropped 4 bases and J dropped 4 bases, with 14 bases sitting between them. The CDR3 is 14 residues long. CDR1 and CDR2 from the germline V gene are SGDLS and YYNGEE.

V is TRBV19 and J is TRBJ1-1, with TRBD1 matching 8 bases. This CDR3 is 14 amino acids long. CDR1 LNHDA and CDR2 SQIVND come from the germline V gene (reference sequence). Germline trimming cut 5 bases from V and 1 base from J; bases unmatched to any gene: 3. The CDR3 sequence: CASSPGTGNTEAFF. The DNA of the CDR3 is TGTGCCAGTAGTCCCGGGACAGGGAACACTGAAGCTTTCTTT.

With respect to this clone: Additional DNA sequences in this sample encode the identical CDR3. The chain employs TRBV19 and TRBJ2-3; 10 bases fit TRBD2. The CDR3 totals 15 residues. In germline, CDR1 is LNHDA, CDR2 SQIVND (reference sequence). V was clipped by 1 base and J by 4 bases; unmatched bases: 2. This CDR3 reads CASSIGLAGADTQYF. In nucleotides, the CDR3 is TGTGCCAGTAGTATAGGGCTAGCGGGAGCAGATACGCAGTATTTT.

The genes are TRBV19 and TRBJ2-3; 8 bases map to TRBD2. After removal of 6 bases from V and 1 base from J, the junction contained 9 bases not matched to a gene. Germline V lookup: CDR1 LNHDA, CDR2 SQIVND (reference sequence). The CDR3 is made up of 16 amino acids. CDR3 protein: CASSRAAGEGTDTQYF. The CDR3 DNA follows: TGTGCCAGTAGCCGAGCAGCGGGAGAGGGCACAGATACGCAGTATTTT.

The chain employs TRBV19 and TRBJ2-3, with TRBD2 identical over 9 bases. This CDR3 has 20 amino acids. CDR1 is LNHDA and CDR2 is SQIVND in the germline V gene (reference sequence). The V gene end was trimmed by 3 bases and the J gene end by 3 bases; junction bases not matched to a gene: 19. CDR3 region: CASSIRGLSSPLAGTDTQYF. CDR3 bases: TGTGCCAGTAGTATCCGGGGCCTTTCAAGCCCTCTAGCGGGAACAGATACGCAGTATTTT.

The chain recombines TRBV7-2 with TRBJ2-1; D is unresolved. The CDR3 has 12 residues. Trimming took 1 base from V and 9 from J, leaving 7 bases between them. CDR1 SGHTA and CDR2 FQGNSA come from the germline V gene. The CDR3 loop is CASSLDSGEQFF. The CDR3 bases are TGTGCCAGCAGCTTAGACAGTGGTGAGCAGTTCTTC.

CDR3 DNA sequence: TGTGCCAGCTCACCAGGGGCGGTAGGGGAAAACATTCAGTACTTC. This translates into CASSPGAVGENIQYF. This rearrangement joins TRBV18 to TRBJ2-4; D is possibly TRBD1 (5 bases). Germline CDR1 is KGHSH and CDR2 is LQKENI. The CDR3 consists of 15 residues. Trimming cost V 2 bases and J 5 bases, with 13 bases left between them.

This chain connects TRBV7-9 to TRBJ2-3; possibly TRBD2 for D (6 bases). V was clipped by 5 bases and J by 2 bases, with 11 bases between them. The germline gives CDR1 SEHNR, CDR2 FQNEAQ (reference sequence). The CDR3 is 14 amino acids. The CDR3 protein is CASSISGYTDTQYF. For the CDR3, the DNA is TGTGCCAGCAGCATTAGCGGATACACAGATACGCAGTATTTT.

This clone was picked up one time. In nucleotides, the CDR3 is TGTGCCAGCAGCTTTAACTACGAGCAGTACTTC. Amino acid sequence: CASSFNYEQYF. This chain links TRBV7-2 with TRBJ2-7; D gene uncertain. The germline CDR1 and CDR2 sequences are SGHTA and FQGNSA. This CDR3 is 11 amino acids long. Trimming removed 3 bases from V and 3 bases from J, with 3 bases in between.

This clone was seen only once. The chain recombines TRBV11-1 with TRBJ2-2, with a tentative D call TRBD2 (5 bases). Germline V lookup: CDR1 SGHAT, CDR2 FQDESV (reference sequence). The germline V and J ends were trimmed by 5 bases and 6 bases, with 16 bases remaining between them. CDR3 size: 15 residues. This CDR3 reads CASSPFGAGAGELFF. CDR3 bases: TGTGCCAGCAGCCCCTTTGGCGCCGGGGCCGGGGAGCTGTTTTTT.

This chain links TRBV7-8 with TRBJ1-3, with 9 nucleotides matching TRBD1. This CDR3 region has 14 residues. The trim removed 4 bases at V and 4 bases at J, leaving 2 bases unmatched. Looked up from germline, CDR1 is SGHVS and CDR2 is FQNEAQ. For the CDR3, the DNA is TGTGCCAGCAGCTCGGACAGGGGAGGAAACACCATATATTTT. Its translation is CASSSDRGGNTIYF.

The V call is TRBV6-1, the J call TRBJ2-3; 11 bases align to TRBD1. This CDR3 is 16 amino acids long. Per germline, CDR1 MNHNS and CDR2 SASEGT. V lost 2 bases to trimming and J lost 4 bases; unmatched junction nucleotides: 5. CDR3 amino acids: CASSELGGQGADTQYF. The CDR3, as DNA: TGTGCCAGCAGTGAATTGGGGGGACAGGGGGCAGATACGCAGTATTTT.

The rearrangement joins TRBV5-4 to TRBJ2-1; 8 bases map to TRBD2. This CDR3 contains 16 residues. The V gene end was trimmed by 1 base and the J gene end by 3 bases; junction bases not matched to a gene: 6. Germline V gene sequence: CDR1 SGHNT, CDR2 YYREEE (reference sequence). The CDR3 loop is CASSLSGGRLYNEQFF. The CDR3 DNA sequence: TGTGCCAGCAGCTTGAGTGGCGGGAGGCTCTACAATGAGCAGTTCTTC.

The chain employs TRBV5-4 and TRBJ1-1, with a possible D match to TRBD1 (5 bases). The germline V gene has CDR1 SGHNT and CDR2 YYREEE (reference sequence). Trimming took 7 bases from V and 2 from J, leaving 15 bases between them. The CDR3 has 14 residues. Here the CDR3 reads CASLQDAANTEAFF. For the CDR3, the DNA is TGTGCCAGCTTACAGGACGCTGCTAACACTGAAGCTTTCTTT.

The rearrangement links TRBV21-1 to TRBJ2-1; TRBD1 was called by the table and not checked on the DNA. TRBV21-1 is recorded as a pseudogene. The CDR3 is made up of 17 amino acids. The CDR3 loop is CASSAGAPRSSYNEQFF. CDR3 bases: TGTGCCAGCAGCGCTGGGGCGCCCAGAAGCTCCTACAATGAGCAGTTCTTC.

This rearrangement joins TRBV7-9 to TRBJ2-1; no clear D. The CDR3 contains 12 residues. The V end was cut by 4 bases, the J end by 9 bases, with 10 bases between. The germline gives CDR1 SEHNR, CDR2 FQNEAQ (reference sequence). This CDR3 is CASSYLGFEQFF. The CDR3, as DNA: TGTGCCAGCAGCTATCTGGGCTTTGAGCAGTTCTTC.

The chain employs TRBV5-4 and TRBJ2-2; possible D gene TRBD1, 6 bases. The CDR3 has 13 residues. Looked up from germline, CDR1 is SGHNT and CDR2 is YYREEE (reference sequence). Trimming removed 2 bases from V and 7 bases from J, with 9 bases in between. CDR3 residues: CASSLQGFGELFF. The CDR3 DNA reads TGTGCCAGCAGCTTACAGGGTTTCGGGGAGCTGTTTTTT.

The chain carries TRBV10-3 and TRBJ2-3, with 9 bases that match TRBD2. Germline lookup yields CDR1 ENHRY and CDR2 SYGVKD. Germline trimming cut 8 bases from V and 4 bases from J; bases unmatched to any gene: 1. The CDR3 sequence is 12 residues long. This CDR3 is CAIGTSPDTQYF. CDR3 nucleotide sequence: TGTGCCATCGGGACTAGCCCAGATACGCAGTATTTT.